This TCR beta chain was documented in a study of identical twins. A single count supports this clonotype. This CDR3 is built from 17 residues. CDR1 is LGHNA and CDR2 is YSLEER in the germline V gene. The V end lost 0 bases, the J end lost 0 bases, and 13 bases lay between the germline ends. Via MiXCR, TCRdb re-called the 5' RACE reads, giving one row per CDR3 protein. The sample yields about 660,000 distinct CDR3 sequences, over 8.5% seen once. These same data were also listed under a study on yellow fever vaccine responses in identical twins.

Sequences were obtained from PBMCs. The chain uses TRBV4-3 and TRBJ2-3; weak D call: TRBD2 (5 bases). This sequence was found in a young woman in good health. Here the CDR3 DNA reads TGCGCCAGCAGCCAAGAGGGCCCAGCGGATAGCACAGATACGCAGTATTTT. This encodes CASSQEGPADSTDTQYF.